Included here is one T cell receptor (beta chain) sequence, with context. Its matching antigen is unknown. The record originates from a study of cytomegalovirus exposure and HLA in healthy donors. CDR1 and CDR2 from the germline V gene are SGHRS and YFSETQ. V was clipped by 0 bases and J by 10 bases, with 8 bases between them. The CDR3 totals 12 residues. The PCR employed 60 Vbeta primers together with 13 Jbeta primers. Sequencing used immunoSEQ multiplex PCR; TCRdb keeps in-frame clones, though not all of them. The data show 150,000 or so clones, with approximately 84% seen just once and 1% held by the top ten. Study results and caveats: Some V segments, TRBV6-2 and TRBV6-3 among them, were indistinguishable and were therefore excluded. Most TCR beta V segments were productive about 87% or about 30% of the time in an earlier analysis. It was about 180 TCR beta chains that were listed as cytomegalovirus-associated. The number of N-insertions in an Asian-associated ancestry cluster was reportedly below the 666-donor mean in a later analysis.

The rearrangement links TRBV5-1 to TRBJ2-1, with D possibly being TRBD2 (5 bases). Sequencing was carried out using PBMCs. The source of this sequence is a man aged 25 to 45 in good health and CMV-seronegative. CDR3 bases: TGCGCCAGCAGCTTGGACTCGGGGGAGCAGTTCTTC. Encoded protein: CASSLDSGEQFF.